One sample yielded the 13 T cell receptor beta chains listed below, sequenced in a study of blood T cell repertoires in COVID-19 (dated by TCRdb to 2019 to 2021). The method was the immunoSEQ multiplex PCR assay. Here the immuneACCESS table is served through TCRdb, limited to in-frame sequences with V and J called. Missing clones are a known gap in these copies; in checked studies unresolved V genes cover under half, and the rest lacks a known reason. Here the sample has some 400,000 clones; around 86% occur a single time. The top ten clones comprise 3% of the sample. Material: peripheral blood. All receptors come from a human donor in a cohort sampled during active COVID-19.

This sequence joins TRBV10-1 and TRBJ2-7; D might be TRBD2 (6 bases). The CDR3 loop spans 13 amino acids. Germline values: CDR1 WNHNN, CDR2 SYGVQD (reference sequence). Trimming stripped 4 bases from V and 0 bases from J, with 7 bases between. The CDR3 here is CASSGEASYEQYF. CDR3 in DNA: TGCGCCAGCAGTGGGGAGGCCTCCTACGAGCAGTACTTC.

The J gene is TRBJ2-5, the V gene TRBV11-3, with 9 bases matching TRBD2. V lost 4 bases, J lost 1 base, and 4 bases stayed unmatched. The germline CDR1 and CDR2 sequences are SGHNT and YENEEA. The CDR3 totals 15 residues. The CDR3 loop reads CASSSGLALQETQYF. The CDR3 nucleotides are TGTGCCAGCAGCTCCGGACTAGCGCTCCAAGAGACCCAGTACTTC.

This chain connects TRBV19 to TRBJ1-2; 7 positions match TRBD1. The CDR3 sequence is 15 residues long. The germline gives CDR1 LNHDA, CDR2 SQIVND (reference sequence). V was clipped by 6 bases and J by 8 bases; unmatched bases: 15. The CDR3 DNA reads TGTGCCAGTAGACCAGGACAGGCCAGGTACCTGGGCTACACCTTC. The encoded protein is CASRPGQARYLGYTF.

J is TRBJ1-1 and V is TRBV14; unclear D gene. Trimming left V 1 base short and J 4 bases short, with 13 bases between. The CDR3 covers 15 residues. CDR1 is SGHDN, CDR2 FVKESK, per germline. CDR3 coding DNA: TGTGCCAGCAGCCAAGGTGTTGCGGTGGGCACTGAAGCTTTCTTT. Translating it yields CASSQGVAVGTEAFF.

The rearrangement uses TRBV7-8 and TRBJ2-7; 12 nucleotides match TRBD2. V was pared by 1 base and J by 1 base, with 5 bases of the junction left unmatched. CDR3 length equals 17 residues. Looked up from germline, CDR1 is SGHVS and CDR2 is FQNEAQ. In nucleotides, the CDR3 is TGTGCCAGCAGCTTAGGGCTAGCGGGAGGGGGGTCCTACGAGCAGTACTTC. Protein product: CASSLGLAGGGSYEQYF.

The rearrangement links TRBV29-1 to TRBJ1-1, with a possible D match to TRBD1 (5 bases). Trimming removed 0 bases from V and 7 bases from J, with 12 bases in between. The CDR3 extends over 13 amino acids. CDR1 is SQVTM and CDR2 is ANQGSEA in the germline V gene. Written as DNA, the CDR3 is TGCAGCGTTGAAGAACTGGCCGGGGGTGAAGCTTTCTTT. Amino acids: CSVEELAGGEAFF.

The chain couples TRBV5-1 to TRBJ1-6; D unclear. CDR1 and CDR2 (germline): SGHRS, YFSETQ. The V end was cut by 4 bases, the J end by 3 bases, with 11 bases between. The CDR3 consists of 15 residues. Here the CDR3 DNA reads TGCGCCAGCAGCCCCCGGGAAGACTATAATTCACCCCTCCACTTT. This sequence encodes CASSPREDYNSPLHF. The full variable domain, its missing parts supplied by reference TRBV5-1 and TRBJ1-6, is KAGVTQTPRYLIKTRGQQVTLSCSPISGHRSVSWYQQTPGQGLQFLFEYFSETQRNKGNFPGRFSGRQFSNSRSEMNVSTLELGDSALYLCASSPREDYNSPLHFGNGTRLTVT.

This chain joins TRBV5-1 and TRBJ1-2, with TRBD1 matching over 7 bases. V gave up 3 bases and J gave up 7 bases; unmatched junction bases: 15. The CDR3 is 16 residues long. The V gene's germline CDR1 is SGHRS and CDR2 YFSETQ. The CDR3 reads CASSWRDTTSGGGYTF. CDR3 in DNA: TGCGCCAGCAGCTGGCGGGACACCACCTCAGGGGGTGGCTACACCTTC. The variable domain in full, with the rest retrieved from reference TRBV5-1 and TRBJ1-2, is KAGVTQTPRYLIKTRGQQVTLSCSPISGHRSVSWYQQTPGQGLQFLFEYFSETQRNKGNFPGRFSGRQFSNSRSEMNVSTLELGDSALYLCASSWRDTTSGGGYTFGSGTRLTVV.

The V gene is TRBV3-1 (or the pseudogene TRBV3-2), the J gene TRBJ2-1, with TRBD2 identical over 7 bases. CDR3 size: 15 residues. The ends lost 4 bases at V and 4 bases at J; junction bases unmatched: 7. Germline V CDR1 and CDR2: LGHDT, YNNKEL (reference sequence). The CDR3 coding sequence is TGTGCCAGCAGCCCTGGACTAGGGAGATACAATGAGCAGTTCTTC. This sequence encodes CASSPGLGRYNEQFF.

Points on this clone: The junction and the germline gene differ at one end; a read error may be behind it. The chain employs TRBV19 and TRBJ1-2, with D tentatively TRBD1 (5 bases). Germline assignment: CDR1 LNHDA and CDR2 SQIVND (reference sequence). CDR3 length: 14 residues. This chain's CDR3 is CASSIAGQNFGYTF. The CDR3 DNA sequence: TGTGCCAGTAGTATTGCAGGGCAGAACTTTGGCTACACCTTC.

This chain uses TRBV28 with TRBJ1-1; D might be TRBD1 (5 bases). Germline-derived CDR1 and CDR2 are MDHEN and SYDVKM. V was cut by 7 bases and J by 0 bases, with 21 bases left in between. This CDR3 comprises 17 residues. DNA of the CDR3: TGTGCCAGCACTCCCTCGGGGGAGGAGGGGATGAACACTGAAGCTTTCTTT. It encodes CASTPSGEEGMNTEAFF.

The chain employs TRBV28 and TRBJ2-7; weak D call: TRBD1 (8 bases). V was shortened by 5 bases and J by 7 bases, with 12 bases between the two germline ends. The length of the CDR3 is 12 residues. CDR1 is MDHEN and CDR2 is SYDVKM in the germline V gene. CDR3 nucleotide sequence: TGTGCCAGCAGTGAACAGGGGGGGGAGCAGTACTTC. It encodes CASSEQGGEQYF.

This chain uses TRBV2 with TRBJ2-3; 8 positions agree with TRBD1. This CDR3 comprises 15 residues. CDR1 is SNHLY, CDR2 FYNNEI, per germline. Trimming cost V 8 bases and J 3 bases; bases outside gene matches: 10. This CDR3 reads CASRAQGVRTDTQYF. As DNA, the CDR3 is TGTGCCAGCCGTGCACAGGGGGTAAGGACAGATACGCAGTATTTT.